This TCR beta chain was found in a study of cytomegalovirus exposure and HLA in healthy donors. The overall study: The approximately 120 validation repertoires and the roughly 670 first-cohort repertoires shared a platform, a later analysis reported.

V was shortened by 2 bases and J by 8 bases, with 18 bases between the two germline ends. Germline CDR1 is MNHEY and CDR2 is SVGAGI. The CDR3 consists of 16 residues. Study conclusions and caveats: According to a later analysis, TCR clusters from the first cohort tended to co-occur in the 120 or so validation repertoires.

The method was immunoSEQ multiplex PCR; TCRdb's version includes in-frame clones alone and lacks a portion of them. This sample has roughly 68,000 clones; over 90% occur once, and the top ten carry 4.5% to 5%. The approximately 130-subject validation cohort, separate from the 666-subject first cohort, included the donors. To note about this clone: Antigen unknown.

The sample comprised PBMCs. V gene TRBV6-5 combines with J gene TRBJ1-4; D not certain. The TCR comes from a woman between 18 and 29 years old in good health and CMV-seropositive. CDR3 loop: CASSYGHSLGREKLFF. Here the CDR3 DNA reads TGTGCCAGCAGTTACGGGCACTCCCTGGGTAGGGAAAAACTGTTTTTT.